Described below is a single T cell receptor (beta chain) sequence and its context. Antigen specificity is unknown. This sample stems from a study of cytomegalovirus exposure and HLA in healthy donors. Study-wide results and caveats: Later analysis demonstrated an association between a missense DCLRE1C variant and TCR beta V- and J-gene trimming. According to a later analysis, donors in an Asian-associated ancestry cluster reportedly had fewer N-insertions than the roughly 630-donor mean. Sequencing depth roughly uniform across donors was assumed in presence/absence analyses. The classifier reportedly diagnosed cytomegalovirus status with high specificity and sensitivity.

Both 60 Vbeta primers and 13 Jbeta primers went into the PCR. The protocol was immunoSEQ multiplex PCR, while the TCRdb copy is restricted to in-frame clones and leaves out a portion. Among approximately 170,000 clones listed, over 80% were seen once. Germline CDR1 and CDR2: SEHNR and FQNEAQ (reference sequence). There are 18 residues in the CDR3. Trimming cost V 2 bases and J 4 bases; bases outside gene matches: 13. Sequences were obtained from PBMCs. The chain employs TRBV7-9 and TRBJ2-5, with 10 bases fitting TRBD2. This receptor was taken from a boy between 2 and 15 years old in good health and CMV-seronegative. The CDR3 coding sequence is TGTGCCAGCAGCTTATACGGAGCGGGAGGGCCTTGGGGAGAGACCCAGTACTTC. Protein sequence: CASSLYGAGGPWGETQYF. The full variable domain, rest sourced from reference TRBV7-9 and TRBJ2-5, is DTGVSQNPRHKITKRGQNVTFRCDPISEHNRLYWYRQTLGQGPEFLTYFQNEAQLEKSRLLSDRFSAERPKGSFSTLEIQRTEQGDSAMYLCASSLYGAGGPWGETQYFGPGTRLLVL.